This T cell receptor (beta chain) stems from a study of post-analysis software for immune sequencing data. As for the study in general: Recorded disease courses covered relapsing-remitting, secondary progressive and progressive-relapsing multiple sclerosis. Some patients had no subtype annotation.

Tagging with unique molecular identifiers was a feature of the TCR beta cDNA libraries. It was from about 0.94 to 9.7 million T cells that 500,000 or so cDNA molecules came. From the PCR reads, TCRdb called clonotypes with MiXCR, one entry per CDR3 protein. The sample holds approximately 690,000 distinct CDR3 sequences; approximately 60% are singletons and the top ten take about 11%. This clonotype appeared a few times. Its cognate antigen is unknown. The CDR3 runs 14 residues. Trimming removed 5 bases from V and 3 bases from J; junction bases left unmatched: 5. The germline gives CDR1 DFQATT, CDR2 SNEGSKA (reference sequence). Study results and limitations: Batch-mates among the samples co-clustered strongly by F measure. There was significantly lower normalized Chao1 diversity in multiple sclerosis patients than in controls. Controls showed lower frequencies than patients for 4 or 5 TRBV segments, and TRBV5-6, TRBV5-1 and TRBV20-1 were among these.

The rearrangement uses TRBV20-1 and TRBJ2-3, with 10 bases that match TRBD1. The TCR originated in a girl aged 2-10 years with multiple sclerosis. The sample taken for sequencing was blood. CDR3 region: CSALTGGATDTQYF. The DNA of the CDR3 is TGCAGTGCTTTGACAGGGGGCGCGACAGATACGCAGTATTTT.